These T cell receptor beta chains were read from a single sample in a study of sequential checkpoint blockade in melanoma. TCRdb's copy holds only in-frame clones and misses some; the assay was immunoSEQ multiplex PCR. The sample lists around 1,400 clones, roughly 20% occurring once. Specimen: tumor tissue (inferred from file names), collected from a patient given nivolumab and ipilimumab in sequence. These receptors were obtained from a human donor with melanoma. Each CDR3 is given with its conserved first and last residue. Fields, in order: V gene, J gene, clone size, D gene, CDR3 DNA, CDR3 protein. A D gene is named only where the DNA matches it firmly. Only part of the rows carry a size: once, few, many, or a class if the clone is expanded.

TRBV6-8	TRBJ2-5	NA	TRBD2	TGTGCCAGCAGTTCAGCGGGAGGGAATCGGGAGACCCAGTACTTC	CASSSAGGNRETQYF
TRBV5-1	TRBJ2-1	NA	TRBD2	TGCGCCAGCGATCCAGGACTAGCGGGAGTTAGCCCCTACAATGAGCAGTTCTTC	CASDPGLAGVSPYNEQFF
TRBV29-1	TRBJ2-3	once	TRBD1	TGCAGCGTGTTCTGGACAGGGGGGGCCACAGATACGCAGTATTTT	CSVFWTGGATDTQYF
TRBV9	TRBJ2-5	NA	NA	TGTGCCAGCAGTGTCTTTCGGTCTCATCAAGAGACCCAGTACTTC	CASSVFRSHQETQYF
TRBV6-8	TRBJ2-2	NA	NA	TGTGCCAGCAGTTACCCCTTTGGGGAGCTGTTTTTT	CASSYPFGELFF
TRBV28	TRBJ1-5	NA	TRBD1	TGTGCCAGCAGTTTACGCGGACAGGGGAATCAGCCCCAGCATTTT	CASSLRGQGNQPQHF
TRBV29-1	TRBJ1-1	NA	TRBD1	TGCAGCGCACCGACAGGGTTGAGAGGAATGAACACTGAAGCTTTCTTT	CSAPTGLRGMNTEAFF
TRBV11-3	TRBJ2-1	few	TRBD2	TGTGCCAGCGTCCTAGCGGGAGGAATTAATGAGCAGTTCTTC	CASVLAGGINEQFF
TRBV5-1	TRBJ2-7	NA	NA	TGCGCCAGCAGCTTGGGGGATTCGGTTACACAACCAGGCGAGCAGTACTTC	CASSLGDSVTQPGEQYF
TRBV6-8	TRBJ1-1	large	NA	TGTGCCAGCAGTGACTCGAGTGGAGGGGGTGAAGCTTTCTTT	CASSDSSGGGEAFF
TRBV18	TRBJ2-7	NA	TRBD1	TGTGCCAGCTCATCGGACAGGATTACCTACGAGCAGTACTTC	CASSSDRITYEQYF
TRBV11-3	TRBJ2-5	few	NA	TGTGCCAGCAGCTTGTCAGGGATTCAAGAGACCCAGTACTTC	CASSLSGIQETQYF
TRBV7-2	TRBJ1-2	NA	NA	TGTGCCAGCAGCTCGGGCTTGGGCGGCGGCTACACCTTC	CASSSGLGGGYTF
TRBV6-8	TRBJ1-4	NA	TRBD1	TGTGCCAGCAGTTATACCTCAGGGGGAAAACTGTTTTTT	CASSYTSGGKLFF
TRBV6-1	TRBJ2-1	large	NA	TGTGCCAGCAGTGAAGAAAGGGACTGGCTAAGTAACAATGAGCAGTTCTTC	CASSEERDWLSNNEQFF
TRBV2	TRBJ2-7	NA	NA	TGTGCCAGCAGTGAAGCAAGGCCATCCTACGAGCAGTACTTC	CASSEARPSYEQYF
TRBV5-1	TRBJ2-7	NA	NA	TGCGCCAGCAGCTTGGGGGGGACCGGACCCTACGAGCAGTACTTC	CASSLGGTGPYEQYF
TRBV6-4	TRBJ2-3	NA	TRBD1	TGTGCCAGCAGGGCCGGGACAGGGGAAACAGATACGCAGTATTTT	CASRAGTGETDTQYF
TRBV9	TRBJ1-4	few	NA	TGTGCCAGCAGTGAAAGACCGGACGGGACTAATGAAAAACTGTTTTTT	CASSERPDGTNEKLFF
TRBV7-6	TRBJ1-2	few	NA	TGTGCCAGCAGCTTGGCCAGGGTGGGCTATGGCTACACCTTC	CASSLARVGYGYTF
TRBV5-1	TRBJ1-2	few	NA	TGCGCCAGCAGCCCTGGAGGCGGCCAGGGTGGGTATGGCTACACCTTC	CASSPGGGQGGYGYTF
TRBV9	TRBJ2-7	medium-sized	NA	TGTGCCACCAGCGGGCCTTTCCTCTACGAGCAGTACTTC	CATSGPFLYEQYF
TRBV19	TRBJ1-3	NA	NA	TGTGCCAGTATGGGGGGGTTAACGAGTGGAAACACCATATATTTT	CASMGGLTSGNTIYF
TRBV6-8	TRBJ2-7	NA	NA	TGTGCCAGCGGCCTCCTCGGGGGCGGGACTGCTCACAACTACGAGCAGTACTTC	CASGLLGGGTAHNYEQYF
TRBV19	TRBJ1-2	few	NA	TGTGCCAGTAGTATAGTTGCGGGGTACTCTGGCTACACCTTC	CASSIVAGYSGYTF
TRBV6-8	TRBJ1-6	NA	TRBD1	TGTGCCAGCAGACTTAACTGGACAGGGCCCTTCCCCTATAATTCACCCCTCCACTTT	CASRLNWTGPFPYNSPLHF
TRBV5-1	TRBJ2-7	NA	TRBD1	TGCGCCAGCAGCGGCGGACAGGTGGCCTACGAGCAGTACTTC	CASSGGQVAYEQYF
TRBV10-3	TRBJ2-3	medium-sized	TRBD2	TGTGCCAGCAGGGAGGGACCTTTAACTAGCACAGATACGCAGTATTTT	CASREGPLTSTDTQYF
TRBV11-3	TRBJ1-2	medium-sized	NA	TGTGCCAGCAGCCCAGCTGGCCTAAAACAGGGTTTCCCTGGCTACACCTTC	CASSPAGLKQGFPGYTF
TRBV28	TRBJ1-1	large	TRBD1	TGTGCCAGCAGTTTTCAGGGGGCGCGAAGCACTGAAGCTTTCTTT	CASSFQGARSTEAFF
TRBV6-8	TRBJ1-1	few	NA	TGTGCCAGCAGTTGGGGGAACACTGAAGCTTTCTTT	CASSWGNTEAFF
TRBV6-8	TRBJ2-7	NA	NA	TGTGCCAGCAGTGAGATCAACGGGAGTGAGTACTTC	CASSEINGSEYF
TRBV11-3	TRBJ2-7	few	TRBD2	TGTGCCAGCAGCTTGAGCTTAGCGGGGGGTTCCTACGAGCAGTACTTC	CASSLSLAGGSYEQYF
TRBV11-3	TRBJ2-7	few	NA	TGTGCCAGCAGCCTGACTTGGCCAGCCTACGAGCAGTACTTC	CASSLTWPAYEQYF
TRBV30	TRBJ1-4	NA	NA	TGTGCCTGGAGTGTACGCCTGGCGGAAAAACTGTTTTTT	CAWSVRLAEKLFF
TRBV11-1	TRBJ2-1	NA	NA	TGTGCCAGCAGCTTAGCGATACAAAGGAAGGAGCAGTTCTTC	CASSLAIQRKEQFF
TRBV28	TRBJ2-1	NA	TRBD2	TGTGCCAGCAGTTCCTCGACTAGCAGAAGCTCCTATGAGCAGTTCTTC	CASSSSTSRSSYEQFF
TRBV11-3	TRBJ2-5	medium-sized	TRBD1	TGTGCCAGCAGCATTTGGGACAGGCACCAAGAGACCCAGTACTTC	CASSIWDRHQETQYF
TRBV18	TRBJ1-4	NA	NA	TGTGCCAGCTCACGGCCTAATGAAAAACTGTTTTTT	CASSRPNEKLFF
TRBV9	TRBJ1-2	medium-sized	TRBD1	TGTGCCAGCACGGGACAGGGGGCCGAGTACGATGGCTACACCTTC	CASTGQGAEYDGYTF
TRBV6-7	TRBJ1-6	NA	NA	TGTGCCAGCAGTGAAAGGAGGGGAGGCGGTAATTCACCCCTCCACTTT	CASSERRGGGNSPLHF
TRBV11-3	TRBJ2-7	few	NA	TGTGCCAGCAGCTTAAAGGCCCCCTCGGCCTACGAGCAGTACTTC	CASSLKAPSAYEQYF
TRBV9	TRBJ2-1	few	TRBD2	TGTGCCAGCAGCGTGGGGGGACTAACCTACAATGAGCAGTTCTTC	CASSVGGLTYNEQFF